Following are 11 T cell receptor beta chains from one sample sequenced in a study of siplizumab effects on memory and regulatory T cells. Data came from immunoSEQ multiplex PCR; TCRdb stores just in-frame clones and leaves some out. In the table there are approximately 120,000 clones, 92% of which are singletons. Source material: Tregs sorted from blood. These receptors came from a human donor in good health.

The CDR3 protein is CAPGGAQPQHF. The CDR3 region has the DNA TGTGCCCCCGGAGGGGCTCAGCCCCAGCATTTT. This chain joins TRBV6-4 and TRBJ1-5; D perhaps matches TRBD1 (5 bases). The CDR3 totals 11 residues. Trimming removed 11 bases at V and 6 bases at J, with 11 bases between. Looked up from germline, CDR1 is MRHNA and CDR2 is SNTAGT.

The V gene is TRBV10-1, the J gene TRBJ2-3; 8 bases map to TRBD2. The J segment lost 3 bases and the V segment lost 2 bases, leaving 7 bases of the junction unmatched. Germline V gene data show CDR1 as WNHNN and CDR2 as SYGVQD (reference sequence). CDR3 length equals 16 residues. The CDR3 protein is CASSEGSGSRTDTQYF. The CDR3, as DNA: TGCGCCAGCAGTGAGGGGAGCGGGAGTAGGACAGATACGCAGTATTTT.

The rearrangement links TRBV19 to TRBJ1-6, with unresolved D. Trimming removed 7 bases at V and 7 bases at J, with 11 bases between. Germline CDR1 is LNHDA and CDR2 is SQIVND (reference sequence). The CDR3 spans 13 residues. CDR3 nucleotides: TGTGCCAGTAACCAGGACCCAAATTCACCCCTCCACTTT. Translated, it gives CASNQDPNSPLHF. Supplemented by reference TRBV19 and TRBJ1-6, the full variable domain reads DGGITQSPKYLFRKEGQNVTLSCEQNLNHDAMYWYRQDPGQGLRLIYYSQIVNDFQKGDIAEGYSVSREKKESFPLTVTSAQKNPTAFYLCASNQDPNSPLHFGNGTRLTVT.

The chain employs TRBV10-1 and TRBJ2-1; the D call may be TRBD1 or TRBD2 (6 bases each). Trimming cost V 0 bases and J 11 bases, with 8 bases left between them. CDR3 length: 12 amino acids. Germline values: CDR1 WNHNN, CDR2 SYGVQD (reference sequence). The CDR3 DNA reads as TGCGCCAGCAGTGAGTCAGGGGGGCAGCAGTTCTTC. Translating it yields CASSESGGQQFF.

The rearrangement uses TRBV6-5 and TRBJ2-7, with D perhaps matching TRBD2 (5 bases). V lost 6 bases and J lost 3, with 18 bases in between. There are 15 residues in the CDR3. CDR1 is MNHEY and CDR2 is SVGAGI in the germline V gene. For the CDR3, the DNA is TGTGCCAGCAGATCCGGGATCGGAGGACTCTACGAGCAGTACTTC. Protein product: CASRSGIGGLYEQYF.

The chain carries TRBV6-5 and TRBJ1-2; D might be TRBD1 (6 bases). The CDR3 has 13 residues. The V end lost 5 bases, the J end lost 9 bases, and 16 bases lay between the germline ends. Looked up from germline, CDR1 is MNHEY and CDR2 is SVGAGI. In nucleotides, the CDR3 is TGTGCCAGCAGTCCCAAGGGGGTCCTACGCTACACCTTC. Translated: CASSPKGVLRYTF.

Only one count was recorded for this clone. The same CDR3 can be traced to other DNA sequences in this sample. The chain carries TRBV5-1 and TRBJ2-3; D possibly uses TRBD1 or TRBD2 (5 bases each). Per germline, CDR1 SGHRS and CDR2 YFSETQ. The CDR3 runs to 13 residues. With 4 bases removed from V and 6 bases from J, the gap between germline ends came to 12 bases. The CDR3 loop reads CASSLRGADTQYF. The DNA of the CDR3 is TGCGCCAGCAGCCTGAGGGGCGCGGATACGCAGTATTTT.

This chain joins TRBV18 and TRBJ2-7, with TRBD2 matching over 10 bases. Germline V gene sequence: CDR1 KGHSH, CDR2 LQKENI. The trim removed 4 bases at V and 3 bases at J, leaving 3 bases unmatched. This CDR3 region has 14 residues. The CDR3 DNA follows: TGTGCCAGCTCACTAGCGGGAGGCGTCTACGAGCAGTACTTC. Translating gives CASSLAGGVYEQYF. Looking up the rest from reference TRBV18 and TRBJ2-7 gives the full variable domain: NAGVMQNPRHLVRRRGQEARLRCSPMKGHSHVYWYRQLPEEGLKFMVYLQKENIIDESGMPKERFSAEFPKEGPSILRIQQVVRGDSAAYFCASSLAGGVYEQYFGPGTRLTVT.

This clone was observed a few times. The V and J genes are TRBV14 and TRBJ2-2, with D hard to call. This CDR3 region has 18 residues. V was cut by 4 bases and J by 2 bases, with 20 bases left in between. Germline V CDR1 and CDR2: SGHDN, FVKESK. The CDR3 DNA reads as TGTGCCAGCAGCCGGGGTCTGGGAATAAACCCAAACACCGGGGAGCTGTTTTTT. Protein sequence: CASSRGLGINPNTGELFF.

The V gene is TRBV14, the J gene TRBJ2-5; no reliable D call. This CDR3 is 11 amino acids long. Germline V gene lookup returns CDR1 SGHDN and CDR2 FVKESK. V lost 2 bases and J lost 7, with 5 bases in between. DNA for the CDR3: TGTGCCAGCAGCCAAACTACGACCCAGTACTTC. Its protein is CASSQTTTQYF.

This clone was seen a single time. The chain uses TRBV5-3 and TRBJ2-2; D unresolved. TRBV5-3 is noted as an ORF with a role that remains uncertain. V gave up 4 bases and J gave up 4 bases, with 17 bases separating them. This CDR3 contains 16 residues. The CDR3 protein is CARSLVHTPGTGELFF. In DNA, the CDR3 is TGTGCCAGAAGCCTCGTTCATACCCCGGGCACCGGGGAGCTGTTTTTT.